This T cell receptor (beta chain) was profiled in a study of cytomegalovirus exposure and HLA in healthy donors. Study context: Most donors, about 77% of some 400 genotyped, fell in the Caucasian-associated ancestry cluster.

PCR involved 60 Vbeta and 13 Jbeta primers. The assay was immunoSEQ multiplex PCR, and TCRdb's table has in-frame clones only and misses some. The repertoire includes 95,000 to 150,000 clones, roughly 80% of them detected once, and approximately 31% sits in the top ten. Germline V gives CDR1 MDHEN, CDR2 SYDVKM. Deletions cut 2 bases from V and 8 bases from J, with 12 bases between. CDR3 length equals 14 residues. The sequence was collected from a man between 60 and 75 years old in good health and CMV-seropositive. The sequencing sample was made of PBMCs. The J gene is TRBJ1-4, the V gene TRBV28; D is perhaps TRBD1 (6 bases). The CDR3 sequence is CASSLIQGTEKLFF. The CDR3 DNA is TGTGCCAGCAGTTTAATACAGGGTACGGAAAAACTGTTTTTT. The variable domain in full, completed from reference TRBV28 and TRBJ1-4, reads DVKVTQSSRYLVKRTGEKVFLECVQDMDHENMFWYRQDPGLGLRLIYFSYDVKMKEKGDIPEGYSVSREKKERFSLILESASTNQTSMYLCASSLIQGTEKLFFGSGTQLSVL.